The entry that follows covers one T cell receptor beta chain sequence. The antigen it recognizes is unknown. No much larger clonotype is one base removed from it; base qualities were not supplied. This sample was included in a study of T-cell reconstitution after alpha-beta-depleted transplantation in children (dated by TCRdb to 2015 to 2016). Context from the whole study: Using TCR repertoire profiling, the study quantitatively followed how T-cell immune reconstitution unfolded in children after TCRalphabeta/CD19-depleted allogeneic hematopoietic cell transplantation.

What this sample's treatment or condition label stands for: allogeneic hematopoietic cell transplantation with graft depleted of TCRalphabeta T cells and CD19 B cells. TCRalphabeta/CD19-depleted allogeneic hematopoietic cell grafts were given to the transplant recipients, all of whom were children. V is shortened by 3 bases, J by 1 base, and the region joining them spans 11 bases. The CDR3 numbers 14 residues from cysteine through phenylalanine. Only the CDR3 DNA is retained, 42 bases long and in frame from the first base. CDR1 SGHRS and CDR2 YFSETQ were looked up in the germline V gene. The receptor library was made with PCR. Sequencing relied on an Illumina HiSeq 2500. TCR libraries were prepared with molecular barcoding, using unique molecular identifiers to normalize TCRbeta repertoire quantification. Starting from the raw public reads, TCRdb applied fastp trimming at Q25, assembled clones with MiXCR and retained in-frame beta chains. Here each entry gathers all rows of one CDR3 protein and keeps the most common genes and DNA. The sample profile shows 300,000 to 400,000 distinct CDR3 sequences; around 15% of them were found once. The ten largest make up 35% to 50% of the sample.

What the work shows at the level of the full study, not this receptor alone: Over the following months the frequencies of hyperexpanded clones went down, and after one year T-cell counts and TCRbeta diversity were mostly credited to newly produced T cells. About two months after transplant, the apparently early recovery of alphabetaT-cell counts reportedly depended on just several hundred clones that had expanded rapidly and came from non-depleted graft cells. In some patients, the high TCRbeta diversity seen at day 60 was put down to recipient T cells and intrathymic progenitors that had survived conditioning.

The receptor chain draws on TRBV5-1 and TRBJ2-7; the D segment could be TRBD1, given 6 matching bases. The sequencing here drew on PBMCs, mostly from graft donor cells, taken 360 days after TCRalphabeta/CD19-depleted stem cell transplant. The TCR was taken from a male patient between 2 and 10 years old who had a stem cell transplant for acute lymphoblastic leukemia, so the T cells may come from the graft donor. Here the CDR3 is given as CASSSTTGSYEQYF. The DNA sequence reads TGCGCCAGCAGCTCTACGACAGGATCCTACGAGCAGTACTTC.